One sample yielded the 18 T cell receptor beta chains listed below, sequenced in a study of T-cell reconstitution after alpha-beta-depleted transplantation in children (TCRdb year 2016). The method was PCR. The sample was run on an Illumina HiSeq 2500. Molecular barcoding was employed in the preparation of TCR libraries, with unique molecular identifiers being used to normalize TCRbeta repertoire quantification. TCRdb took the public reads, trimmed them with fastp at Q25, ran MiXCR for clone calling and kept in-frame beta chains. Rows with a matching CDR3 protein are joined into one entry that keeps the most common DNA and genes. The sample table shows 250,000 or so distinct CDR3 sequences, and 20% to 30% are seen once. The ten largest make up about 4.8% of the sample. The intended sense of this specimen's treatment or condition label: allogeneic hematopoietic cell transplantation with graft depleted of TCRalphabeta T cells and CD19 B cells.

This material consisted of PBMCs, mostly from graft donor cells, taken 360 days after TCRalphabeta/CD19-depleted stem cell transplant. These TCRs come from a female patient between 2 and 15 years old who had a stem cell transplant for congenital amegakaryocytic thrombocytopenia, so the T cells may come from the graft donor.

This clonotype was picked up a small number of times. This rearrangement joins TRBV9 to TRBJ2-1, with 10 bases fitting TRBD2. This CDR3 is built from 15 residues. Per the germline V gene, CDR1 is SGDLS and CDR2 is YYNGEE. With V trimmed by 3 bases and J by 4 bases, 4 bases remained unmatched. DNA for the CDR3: TGTGCCAGCAGCGACTGGACTAGCGGTTACAATGAGCAGTTCTTC. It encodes CASSDWTSGYNEQFF.

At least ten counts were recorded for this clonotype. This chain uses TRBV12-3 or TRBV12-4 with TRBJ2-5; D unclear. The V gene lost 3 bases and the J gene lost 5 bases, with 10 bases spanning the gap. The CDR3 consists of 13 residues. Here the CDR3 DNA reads TGTGCCAGCAGTTTGGGTAGCCTGGAGACCCAGTACTTC. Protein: CASSLGSLETQYF.

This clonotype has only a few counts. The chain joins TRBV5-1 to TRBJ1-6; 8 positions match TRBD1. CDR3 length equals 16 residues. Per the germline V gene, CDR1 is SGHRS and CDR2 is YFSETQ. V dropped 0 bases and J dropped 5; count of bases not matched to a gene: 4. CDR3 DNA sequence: TGCGCCAGCAGCTTGGCAAACAGGGGGGATAATTCACCCCTCCACTTT. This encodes CASSLANRGDNSPLHF.

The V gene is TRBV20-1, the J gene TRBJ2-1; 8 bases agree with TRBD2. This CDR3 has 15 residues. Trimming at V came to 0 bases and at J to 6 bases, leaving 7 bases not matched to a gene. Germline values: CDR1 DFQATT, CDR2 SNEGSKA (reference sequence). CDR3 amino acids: CSARELAGWGNEQFF. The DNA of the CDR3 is TGCAGTGCTAGAGAATTAGCGGGGTGGGGCAATGAGCAGTTCTTC.

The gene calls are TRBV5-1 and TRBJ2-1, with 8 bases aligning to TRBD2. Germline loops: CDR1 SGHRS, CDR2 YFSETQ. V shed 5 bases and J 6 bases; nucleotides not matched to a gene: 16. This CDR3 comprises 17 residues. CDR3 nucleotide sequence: TGCGCCAGCAGGAATGCAACTACGGGACTAGTATTCAATGAGCAGTTCTTC. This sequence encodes CASRNATTGLVFNEQFF. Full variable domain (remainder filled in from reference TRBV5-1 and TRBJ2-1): KAGVTQTPRYLIKTRGQQVTLSCSPISGHRSVSWYQQTPGQGLQFLFEYFSETQRNKGNFPGRFSGRQFSNSRSEMNVSTLELGDSALYLCASRNATTGLVFNEQFFGPGTRLTVL.

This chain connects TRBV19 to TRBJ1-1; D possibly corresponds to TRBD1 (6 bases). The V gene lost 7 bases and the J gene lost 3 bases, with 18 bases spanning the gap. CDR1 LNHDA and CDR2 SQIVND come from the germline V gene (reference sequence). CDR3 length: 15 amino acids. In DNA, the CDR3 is TGTGCCAGTATTCGGGGGGCGGCTAAGGACACTGAAGCTTTCTTT. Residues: CASIRGAAKDTEAFF.

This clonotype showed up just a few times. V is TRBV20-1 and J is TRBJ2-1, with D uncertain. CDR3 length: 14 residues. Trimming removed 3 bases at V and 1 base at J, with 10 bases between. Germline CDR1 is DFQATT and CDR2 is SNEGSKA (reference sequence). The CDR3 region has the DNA TGCAGTGCTAGTAATGCGGAATCCTACAATGAGCAGTTCTTC. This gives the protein CSASNAESYNEQFF.

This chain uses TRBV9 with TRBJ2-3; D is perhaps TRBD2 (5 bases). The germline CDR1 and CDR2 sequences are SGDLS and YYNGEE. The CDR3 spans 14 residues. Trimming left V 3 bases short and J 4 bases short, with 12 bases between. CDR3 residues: CASSASRGADTQYF. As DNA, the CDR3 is TGTGCCAGCAGCGCCTCCCGGGGTGCAGATACGCAGTATTTT.

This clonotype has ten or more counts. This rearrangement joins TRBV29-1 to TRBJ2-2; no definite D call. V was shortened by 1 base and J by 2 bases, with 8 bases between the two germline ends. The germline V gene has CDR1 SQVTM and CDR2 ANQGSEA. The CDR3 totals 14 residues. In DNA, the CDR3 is TGCAGCGTTGAAGGTCCCGGAAACACCGGGGAGCTGTTTTTT. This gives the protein CSVEGPGNTGELFF.

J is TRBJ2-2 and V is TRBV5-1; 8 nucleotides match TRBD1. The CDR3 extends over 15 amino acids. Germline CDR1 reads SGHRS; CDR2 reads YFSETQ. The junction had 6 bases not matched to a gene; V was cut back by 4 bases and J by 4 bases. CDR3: CASSPDRGPTGELFF. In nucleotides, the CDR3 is TGCGCCAGCAGCCCTGACAGGGGACCCACCGGGGAGCTGTTTTTT.

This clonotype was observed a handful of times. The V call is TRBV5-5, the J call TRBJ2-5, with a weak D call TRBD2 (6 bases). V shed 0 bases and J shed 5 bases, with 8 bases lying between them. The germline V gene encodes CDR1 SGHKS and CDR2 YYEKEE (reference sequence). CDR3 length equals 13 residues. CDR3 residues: CASSLGGAETQYF. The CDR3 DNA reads TGTGCCAGCAGCTTGGGCGGGGCGGAGACCCAGTACTTC.

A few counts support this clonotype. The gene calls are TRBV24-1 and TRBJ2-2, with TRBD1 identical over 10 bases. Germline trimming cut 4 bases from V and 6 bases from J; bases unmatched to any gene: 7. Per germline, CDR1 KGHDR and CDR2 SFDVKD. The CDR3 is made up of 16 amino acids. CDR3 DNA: TGTGCCACCAGTGAGCTAACGGGACAGGGGTCCGGGGAGCTGTTTTTT. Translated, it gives CATSELTGQGSGELFF.

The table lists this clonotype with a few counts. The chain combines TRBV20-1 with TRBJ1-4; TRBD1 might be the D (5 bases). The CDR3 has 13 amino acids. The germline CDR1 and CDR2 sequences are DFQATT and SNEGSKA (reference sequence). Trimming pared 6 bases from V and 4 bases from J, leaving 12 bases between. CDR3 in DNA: TGCAGTGCCACGGACACCGGTAATGAAAAACTGTTTTTT. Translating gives CSATDTGNEKLFF.

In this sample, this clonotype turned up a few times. The CDR3 spells CSARDSRGSNQPQHF. In DNA form, the CDR3 reads TGCAGTGCTAGAGATTCCAGGGGAAGCAATCAGCCCCAGCATTTT. The chain employs TRBV20-1 and TRBJ1-5, with D maybe TRBD1 (6 bases). There are 15 residues in the CDR3. The V end was cut by 0 bases, the J end by 1 base, with 10 bases between. CDR1 DFQATT and CDR2 SNEGSKA come from the germline V gene (reference sequence).

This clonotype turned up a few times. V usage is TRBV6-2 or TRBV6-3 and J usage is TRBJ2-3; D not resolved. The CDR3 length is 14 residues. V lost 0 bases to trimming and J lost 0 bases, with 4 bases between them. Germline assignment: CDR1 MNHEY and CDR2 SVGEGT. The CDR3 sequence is CASSYSPSTDTQYF. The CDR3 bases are TGTGCCAGCAGTTACTCTCCCAGCACAGATACGCAGTATTTT.

The CDR3 DNA is TGTGCCAGCACCTGGGCGGGAGGGTCCGACGAGCAGTACTTC. Amino acid sequence: CASTWAGGSDEQYF. The V gene is TRBV12-3 or TRBV12-4, the J gene TRBJ2-7, with 9 bases matching TRBD2. The CDR3 is 14 residues long. V lost 7 bases to trimming and J lost 5 bases; unmatched junction nucleotides: 9.

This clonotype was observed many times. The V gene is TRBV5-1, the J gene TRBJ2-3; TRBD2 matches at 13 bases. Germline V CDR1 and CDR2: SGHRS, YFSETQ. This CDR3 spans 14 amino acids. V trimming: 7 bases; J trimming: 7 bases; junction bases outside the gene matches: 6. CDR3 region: CASRTSGSIHTQYF. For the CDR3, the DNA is TGCGCCAGCCGGACTAGCGGGAGTATCCATACGCAGTATTTT. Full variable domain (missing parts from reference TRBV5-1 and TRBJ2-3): KAGVTQTPRYLIKTRGQQVTLSCSPISGHRSVSWYQQTPGQGLQFLFEYFSETQRNKGNFPGRFSGRQFSNSRSEMNVSTLELGDSALYLCASRTSGSIHTQYFGPGTRLTVL.

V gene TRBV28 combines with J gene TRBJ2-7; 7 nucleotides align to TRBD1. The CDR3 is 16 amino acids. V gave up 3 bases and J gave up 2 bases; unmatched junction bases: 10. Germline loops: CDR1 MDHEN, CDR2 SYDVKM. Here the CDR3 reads CASSLFTGTATYEQYF. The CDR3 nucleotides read TGTGCCAGCAGTTTGTTTACCGGGACAGCCACCTACGAGCAGTACTTC.